What follows is one TCR beta chain and its context. The antigen is undetermined. Germline-derived CDR1 and CDR2 are MNHEY and SVGAGI. CDR3 size: 15 residues. V gave up 5 bases and J gave up 7 bases; unmatched junction bases: 13. These data originate in a study of long-term antiretroviral therapy in people with HIV. The study's findings and limits: Every time point showed a repertoire led by clones expanded before ART.

Run at survey level, the immunoSEQ assay was version v3.0. Assay used: immunoSEQ multiplex PCR; TCRdb lists only in-frame clones, some missing. This repertoire shows over 20,000 clones, around 86% found once; its top ten account for about a quarter. The chain carries TRBV6-5 and TRBJ2-7; 8 bases agree with TRBD1. This receptor was obtained from a man aged 45 to 65 with HIV. The starting material was unsorted PBMCs, obtained 0.4 years after starting antiretroviral therapy. The CDR3 sequence is CASSPDRALHLEQYF. CDR3 in DNA: TGTGCCAGCAGTCCGGACAGGGCCTTACACCTGGAGCAGTACTTC.